This T cell receptor (beta chain) was captured by sequencing in a study of T-cell reconstitution after alpha-beta-depleted transplantation in children. Overall study results and limits: Expanded graft clones, several hundred of them, were reportedly the source of alpha-beta T cells about two months after transplant. Day-60 TCRbeta diversity that was high in some patients was derived from surviving recipient T cells and thymic progenitors.

Only one count was recorded for this clonotype. The antigen remains unidentified. The junction does not match germline at one end; this may be a read error. The length of the CDR3 is 14 residues. Preparation of the TCRbeta library involved a method that used unique molecular identifiers. TCRdb reprocessed the PCR reads with MiXCR, giving one entry per CDR3 protein. The table lists 490,000 or so distinct CDR3 sequences, about 11% of them singletons. The sequence was obtained from a child aged 2 to 15 with inherited bone marrow failure, due to receive a stem cell transplant. This chain uses TRBV12-3 or TRBV12-4 with TRBJ1-1; maybe TRBD1 (6 bases). Sequenced material: PBMCs, taken before TCRalphabeta/CD19-depleted stem cell transplant. Here the CDR3 reads CASSLRGGRTEASF. DNA for the CDR3: TGTGCCAGCAGTTTAAGGGGGGGACGAACTGAAGCTTCCTTT.